The 9 T cell receptor beta chains below all came from one sample that was sequenced in a study of response to subunit inactivated influenza vaccine. TCRdb reanalysed the RT-PCR reads using MiXCR and keeps one entry per CDR3 protein. The sample has almost 250,000 distinct CDR3 sequences, 9% to 15% seen once. The sequencing used non-naive T cells sorted from PBMCs, collected roughly 2 weeks before vaccination. The receptor set was obtained from a man aged 45 to 65 who received an inactivated influenza vaccine.

This clonotype was detected ten times or more. V usage is TRBV14 and J usage is TRBJ2-7; 11 bases align to TRBD2. The germline V gene encodes CDR1 SGHDN and CDR2 FVKESK. The CDR3 totals 14 residues. V lost 2 bases to trimming and J lost 9 bases; unmatched junction nucleotides: 6. The CDR3, as DNA: TGTGCCAGCAGCCAAAGTCTAGCGGGAGGTGGGCAGTACTTC. This encodes CASSQSLAGGGQYF.

This clonotype was counted a few times. The chain recombines TRBV11-2 with TRBJ2-1, with 13 bases that match TRBD2. The ends lost 0 bases at V and 0 bases at J; junction bases unmatched: 5. The CDR3 consists of 19 residues. Germline values: CDR1 SGHAT, CDR2 FQNNGV. The CDR3 sequence: CASSLDGTSGMSSYNEQFF. CDR3 in DNA: TGTGCCAGCAGCTTAGACGGGACTAGCGGGATGAGCTCCTACAATGAGCAGTTCTTC.

This chain joins TRBV7-8 and TRBJ2-3, with 10 bases matching TRBD2. This CDR3 region has 15 residues. The V gene's germline CDR1 is SGHVS and CDR2 FQNEAQ. The ends lost 5 bases at V and 7 bases at J; junction bases unmatched: 9. CDR3 DNA sequence: TGTGCCAGCAGCCCGGGAGCGGGGGGGCCTCATACGCAGTATTTT. Its translation is CASSPGAGGPHTQYF.

This clonotype turned up a few times. V gene TRBV7-2 combines with J gene TRBJ1-5; D ambiguous. The CDR3 totals 14 residues. The germline CDR1 and CDR2 sequences are SGHTA and FQGNSA. V was trimmed by 5 bases and J by 2 bases, leaving 10 bases between them. Here the CDR3 reads CASSVQVGNQPQHF. The CDR3 DNA follows: TGTGCCAGCAGCGTCCAAGTGGGCAATCAGCCCCAGCATTTT. Based on the CDR3 plus reference TRBV7-2 and TRBJ1-5, the full variable domain is GAGVSQSPSNKVTEKGKDVELRCDPISGHTALYWYRQSLGQGLEFLIYFQGNSAPDKSGLPSDRFSAERTGGSVSTLTIQRTQQEDSAVYLCASSVQVGNQPQHFGDGTRLSIL.

The gene calls are TRBV5-5 and TRBJ2-1; D uncertain. Germline V gene sequence: CDR1 SGHKS, CDR2 YYEKEE (reference sequence). V lost 3 bases, J lost 7 bases, and 23 bases lay in between. The CDR3 runs to 17 residues. The CDR3 here is CASSSQDPTTPPNEQFF. The DNA for the CDR3 is TGTGCCAGCAGCTCCCAGGACCCCACAACGCCCCCGAATGAGCAGTTCTTC.

This clonotype has only a few counts. The genes are TRBV7-8 and TRBJ1-1; 12 bases are a match to TRBD1. From germline, CDR1 is SGHVS and CDR2 FQNEAQ. The CDR3 sequence is 14 residues long. The V segment lost 4 bases and the J segment 11 bases; nucleotides outside the gene matches: 8. CDR3 in amino acids: CASSSTGTGGQAFF. Written as DNA, the CDR3 is TGTGCCAGCAGCTCAACCGGGACAGGGGGCCAGGCTTTCTTT.

The chain couples TRBV5-1 to TRBJ2-2; D call uncertain. The CDR3 has 13 amino acids. Trimming cost V 1 base and J 5 bases, with 6 bases left between them. Germline V gene lookup returns CDR1 SGHRS and CDR2 YFSETQ. The CDR3 loop reads CASSLLMTGELFF. Here the CDR3 DNA reads TGCGCCAGCAGCTTGCTGATGACCGGGGAGCTGTTTTTT.

A few counts support this clonotype. The gene calls are TRBV7-2 and TRBJ2-1; D uncertain. The V end lost 5 bases, the J end lost 4 bases, and 9 bases lay between the germline ends. CDR3 size: 13 residues. The germline gives CDR1 SGHTA, CDR2 FQGNSA. In nucleotides, the CDR3 is TGTGCCAGCAGCGCGGCGGCATACAATGAGCAGTTCTTC. Protein sequence: CASSAAAYNEQFF.

This clonotype has only a few counts. This chain joins TRBV11-2 and TRBJ2-1; D is unresolved. Trimming stripped 1 base from V and 0 bases from J, with 19 bases between. The V gene's germline CDR1 is SGHAT and CDR2 FQNNGV. The CDR3 is 19 amino acids. The CDR3 sequence: CASSLGVFGGPSSYNEQFF. The CDR3 DNA reads TGTGCCAGCAGCTTAGGCGTCTTCGGCGGCCCGAGCTCCTACAATGAGCAGTTCTTC.